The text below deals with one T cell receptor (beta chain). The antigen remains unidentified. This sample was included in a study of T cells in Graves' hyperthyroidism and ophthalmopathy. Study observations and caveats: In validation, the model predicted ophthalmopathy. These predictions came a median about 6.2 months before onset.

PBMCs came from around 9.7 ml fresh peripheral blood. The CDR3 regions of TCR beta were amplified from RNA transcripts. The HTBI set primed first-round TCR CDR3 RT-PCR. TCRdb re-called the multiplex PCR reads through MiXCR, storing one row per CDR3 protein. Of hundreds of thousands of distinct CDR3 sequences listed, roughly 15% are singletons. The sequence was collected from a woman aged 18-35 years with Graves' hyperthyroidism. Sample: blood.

CDR3 amino acids: CASSQVLAGVTGELFF. For the CDR3, the DNA is TGCGCCAGCAGCCAAGTTCTAGCGGGAGTCACCGGGGAGCTGTTTTTT. The chain uses TRBV4-1 and TRBJ2-2; TRBD2 matches at 10 bases. This CDR3 spans 16 amino acids. Unmatched junction bases numbered 3, after V lost 1 base and J lost 4 bases. The germline V gene encodes CDR1 MGHRA and CDR2 YSYEKL.